This TCR beta chain derives from a study of sequential checkpoint blockade in melanoma. Study-level background: Patients were randomized 1:1 to nivolumab-then-ipilimumab or ipilimumab-then-nivolumab first-line. Both treatment sequences were followed by maintenance nivolumab. Roughly 22 patients had tumor biopsies before treatment and at week 13.

V lost 4 bases to trimming and J lost 4 bases; unmatched junction nucleotides: 4. CDR3 length equals 13 residues. CDR1 and CDR2 from the germline V gene are KGHSH and LQKENI. Regarding treatment: randomized to nivolumab then ipilimumab (arm A) or the reverse (arm B). A remark on this clone: Its cognate antigen is unknown.

The assay was immunoSEQ multiplex PCR, and TCRdb's table has in-frame clones only and misses some. The sample carries several thousand clones, about 19% recorded once. The study's findings and limits: About 30 times likelier clinical benefit followed increased tumor T-cell fraction and clonality.

The sample here was tumor tissue (inferred from file names), taken from a patient given nivolumab and ipilimumab in sequence. The chain joins TRBV18 to TRBJ2-7; 7 bases are shared with TRBD1. This clonotype originated in a human donor with melanoma. The chain's CDR3 is CASSHRDSYEQYF. Here the CDR3 DNA reads TGTGCCAGCTCACACCGGGACAGTTACGAGCAGTACTTC.